This paragraph covers one T cell receptor beta chain sequence. What it recognizes is unknown. The sample comes from a study of response to subunit inactivated influenza vaccine. Whole-study results and caveats: It was the authors' suggestion that each seasonal influenza vaccination recruits few new T cells.

MiXCR was run by TCRdb on the RT-PCR reads, yielding one entry per CDR3 protein. The sample shows approximately 700,000 distinct CDR3 sequences, roughly 14% of them seen only once. Sequencing used PBMCs from blood, obtained about 12 days after vaccination. The receptor's source is a man aged 50-60 years who received an inactivated influenza vaccine.

The CDR3 DNA is TGTGCCTGGACCATTTGGGGAGGGGTCCAAGAGACCCAGTACTTC. It is translated as CAWTIWGGVQETQYF. This chain connects TRBV30 to TRBJ2-5, with 7 bases fitting TRBD2. V shed 4 bases and J 1 base; nucleotides not matched to a gene: 9. The CDR3 extends over 15 amino acids. Germline CDR1 reads GTSNPN; CDR2 reads SVGIG (reference sequence).